The 22 T cell receptor beta chains listed next were all sequenced from one sample in a study of early T cells in non-severe SARS-CoV-2 infection (dated by TCRdb to about 2021). Receptors were amplified or captured by 5' RACE. The run used a NextSeq 500. Starting from the raw public reads, TCRdb applied fastp trimming at Q25, assembled clones with MiXCR and retained in-frame beta chains. Each CDR3 protein appears once, grouped with its most common genes and DNA. The sample table lists about 71,000 distinct CDR3 sequences, under 15% of them with a count of one. Of the sample, approximately 2.6% falls within the top ten clones. The starting material was whole blood, obtained at baseline. The receptors were gathered from an adult who was a healthcare worker with PCR-confirmed SARS-CoV-2 infection or an uninfected control (not recorded which).

This chain uses TRBV7-6 with TRBJ1-5; maybe TRBD1 (5 bases). This CDR3 is 16 amino acids long. The germline V gene has CDR1 SGHVS and CDR2 FNYEAQ. The germline V and J ends were trimmed by 4 bases and 3 bases, with 16 bases remaining between them. For the CDR3, the DNA is TGTGCCAGCAGCTCGGCGGGAAGGGGCGTCAATCAGCCCCAGCATTTT. Protein product: CASSSAGRGVNQPQHF.

This clonotype was recorded many times. The CDR3 is CASSQTTGDTEAFF. The CDR3 DNA sequence: TGTGCCAGCTCACAAACTACAGGGGATACTGAAGCTTTCTTT. The chain carries TRBV18 and TRBJ1-1, with TRBD1 matching over 7 bases. Germline CDR1 reads KGHSH; CDR2 reads LQKENI. After removal of 4 bases from V and 5 bases from J, the junction contained 7 bases not matched to a gene. The CDR3 has 14 residues.

Note on this clonotype: A clone one base away is much larger, so this may be a read error. The J gene is TRBJ1-1, the V gene TRBV28; no firm D call. CDR3 length equals 12 residues. CDR1 MDHEN and CDR2 SYDVKM come from the germline V gene. V lost 6 bases and J 10 bases, leaving 15 bases between the germline ends. CDR3 in DNA: TGTGCCAGCAGATACAACAAGGCCGGAGCTTTCTTT. It is translated as CASRYNKAGAFF.

In its sample, this clonotype was seen a few times. The CDR3 loop reads CASNPRGHNEQFF. The CDR3 region has the DNA TGTGCCAGCAACCCCCGGGGACATAATGAGCAGTTCTTC. The genes are TRBV12-3 or TRBV12-4 and TRBJ2-1; possible D gene TRBD1, 6 bases. V was clipped by 7 bases and J by 7 bases, with 14 bases between them. The CDR3 loop spans 13 amino acids.

The chain recombines TRBV2 with TRBJ2-7; no definite D call. CDR3 length: 11 amino acids. V gave up 5 bases and J gave up 2 bases, with 4 bases separating them. Looked up from germline, CDR1 is SNHLY and CDR2 is FYNNEI. DNA of the CDR3: TGTGCCAGCAGTTATACCTACGAGCAGTACTTC. Its translation is CASSYTYEQYF.

This chain joins TRBV7-9 and TRBJ1-6; weak D call: TRBD1 (6 bases). Germline-derived CDR1 and CDR2 are SEHNR and FQNEAQ (reference sequence). Trimming cost V 2 bases and J 9 bases, with 11 bases left between them. This CDR3 spans 14 amino acids. The CDR3 DNA reads TGTGCCAGCAGCTTACAGGGGATTGCTTCACCCCTCCACTTT. This encodes CASSLQGIASPLHF.

This clonotype was seen a handful of times. CDR3 in amino acids: CASSSVPDTGELFF. CDR3 sequence (DNA): TGCGCCAGCAGCTCGGTTCCAGACACCGGGGAGCTGTTTTTT. The rearrangement uses TRBV5-1 and TRBJ2-2, with unresolved D. The germline V and J ends were trimmed by 3 bases and 3 bases, with 9 bases remaining between them. Germline V gene sequence: CDR1 SGHRS, CDR2 YFSETQ. The CDR3 runs 14 residues.

This clonotype has just a few counts. This chain connects TRBV9 to TRBJ2-5, with D possibly being TRBD1 (6 bases). Germline V gene lookup returns CDR1 SGDLS and CDR2 YYNGEE. This CDR3 is 15 amino acids long. Trimming removed 3 bases from V and 2 bases from J, with 14 bases in between. Written as DNA, the CDR3 is TGTGCCAGCAGCGAATCCGGGACAACACAAGAGACCCAGTACTTC. Protein product: CASSESGTTQETQYF.

The V call is TRBV2, the J call TRBJ2-2; no definite D call. Trimming took off 7 bases at V and 4 bases at J, with 13 bases between the two ends. The germline CDR1 and CDR2 sequences are SNHLY and FYNNEI. This CDR3 has 14 residues. The CDR3 nucleotides are TGTGCCAGCACCCGGAACAGTGGCACCGGGGAGCTGTTTTTT. It encodes CASTRNSGTGELFF.

This chain uses TRBV5-4 with TRBJ1-2, with D tentatively TRBD1 (6 bases). V lost 4 bases, J lost 11 bases, and 18 bases lay in between. The CDR3 is made up of 13 amino acids. Germline-derived CDR1 and CDR2 are SGHNT and YYREEE (reference sequence). CDR3 nucleotide sequence: TGTGCCAGCAGCCATCCACCGGGACACATATACACCTTC. This translates into CASSHPPGHIYTF.

The J gene is TRBJ2-7, the V gene TRBV5-1; 8 nucleotides line up with TRBD1. Germline V lookup: CDR1 SGHRS, CDR2 YFSETQ. The V and J ends lost 4 bases and 6 bases, in that order; junction bases with no gene match: 9. The CDR3 runs to 14 residues. The CDR3 protein is CASSPETGVTEQYF. The CDR3 DNA sequence: TGCGCCAGCAGCCCGGAGACAGGGGTCACCGAGCAGTACTTC.

This clonotype was counted many times. This chain joins TRBV24-1 and TRBJ1-2; D gene uncertain. Germline V gene data show CDR1 as KGHDR and CDR2 as SFDVKD. The CDR3 length is 14 residues. Trimming shortened V by 3 bases and J by 4 bases, and 11 bases separated the two germline ends. The DNA for the CDR3 is TGTGCCACCAGTGATCCCGACCCACCCTATGGCTACACCTTC. This codes for CATSDPDPPYGYTF.

This clonotype was detected ten times or more. The chain couples TRBV7-2 to TRBJ2-1; a weak D match, TRBD2 (6 bases). The CDR3 runs 14 residues. Germline V lookup: CDR1 SGHTA, CDR2 FQGNSA. V gave up 1 base and J gave up 12 bases, with 16 bases separating them. CDR3 sequence reads: CASSLVPDLARQFF. CDR3 DNA: TGTGCCAGCAGCTTAGTCCCGGACCTAGCGAGGCAGTTCTTC.

This clonotype was seen more than once but under ten times. The chain links TRBV21-1 to TRBJ1-4; whether TRBD1, the table's D call, matches the DNA was not checked. TRBV21-1 is a recognized pseudogene. This CDR3 has 18 amino acids. In nucleotides, the CDR3 is TGTGCCAGCAGCATCTCCGGGACAGGGAGAATCCCTAATGAAAAACTGTTTTTT. This encodes CASSISGTGRIPNEKLFF.

This clonotype was seen at least ten times. The V and J genes are TRBV20-1 and TRBJ1-6; a weak D match, TRBD1 (6 bases). Trimming took off 0 bases at V and 8 bases at J, with 20 bases between the two ends. The CDR3 has 17 amino acids. The V gene's germline CDR1 is DFQATT and CDR2 SNEGSKA (reference sequence). As DNA, the CDR3 is TGCAGTGCTAGAGAGATTCTGGGGGGCCTCAACTATTCACCCCTCCACTTT. It specifies CSAREILGGLNYSPLHF.

This clonotype occurred a few times. V gene TRBV28 combines with J gene TRBJ2-1; D call uncertain. Trimming shortened V by 6 bases and J by 4 bases, and 16 bases separated the two germline ends. CDR3 size: 15 residues. Germline assignment: CDR1 MDHEN and CDR2 SYDVKM. DNA of the CDR3: TGTGCCAGCAGCTTAAAGTGGGTACGGTACAATGAGCAGTTCTTC. It codes for CASSLKWVRYNEQFF.

The rearrangement uses TRBV27 and TRBJ1-3; D uncertain. V lost 7 bases and J 0 bases, leaving 10 bases between the germline ends. Germline CDR1 reads MNHEY; CDR2 reads SMNVEV (reference sequence). The CDR3 covers 14 residues. The DNA for the CDR3 is TGTGCCAGCAAGCCGGAGGGCTCTGGAAACACCATATATTTT. Its protein is CASKPEGSGNTIYF.

This clonotype was observed many times. The V call is TRBV3-1, the J call TRBJ1-1; the D is unclear. The V gene's germline CDR1 is LGHDT and CDR2 YNNKEL (reference sequence). V was shortened by 5 bases and J by 1 base, with 8 bases between the two germline ends. The CDR3 contains 13 residues. The CDR3 bases are TGTGCCAGCAGCGTTGGACGGAACACTGAAGCTTTCTTT. This codes for CASSVGRNTEAFF.

This clonotype was observed at least ten times. CDR3 sequence: CSAPLAGGGDTQYF. In DNA form, the CDR3 reads TGCAGCGCCCCCCTAGCGGGGGGAGGAGATACGCAGTATTTT. The genes are TRBV29-1 and TRBJ2-3; TRBD2 agrees at 11 bases. J gave up 5 bases and V 7 bases, and 8 bases lay outside the gene matches. This CDR3 comprises 14 residues. Germline V gene lookup returns CDR1 SQVTM and CDR2 ANQGSEA.

The chain has TRBV9 and TRBJ2-3; D unresolved. CDR3 size: 15 residues. The V and J ends lost 3 bases and 0 bases respectively, with 11 bases between them. The germline CDR1 and CDR2 sequences are SGDLS and YYNGEE. CDR3 region: CASSDVLGSTDTQYF. The CDR3 DNA is TGTGCCAGCAGCGACGTACTGGGAAGCACAGATACGCAGTATTTT.

This clonotype was counted a few times. The junction departs from germline at one end; a sequencing error may be responsible. The chain combines TRBV2 with TRBJ1-4, with TRBD1 as a possible D gene (5 bases). Germline CDR1 is SNHLY and CDR2 is FYNNEI. This CDR3 spans 14 amino acids. The CDR3, as DNA: TGTGCCAGCAGTGAAGACAGACAGAATGAAAAACTGTTTTTC. Translating gives CASSEDRQNEKLFF.

The J gene is TRBJ2-3, the V gene TRBV25-1; 10 positions agree with TRBD2. The J segment lost 2 bases and the V segment lost 2 bases, leaving 10 bases of the junction unmatched. There are 18 residues in the CDR3. Germline V lookup: CDR1 MGHDK, CDR2 SYGVNS. In nucleotides, the CDR3 is TGTGCCAGCAGTGAAGAAGCGGGGGGGCGGCGTTACACAGATACGCAGTATTTT. It specifies CASSEEAGGRRYTDTQYF.